The rows below give T cell receptor beta chains drawn from one sample of a study of shared clonotypes between healthy human individuals. TCRdb keeps only in-frame clones here, not all; method: immunoSEQ multiplex PCR. Of a few million clones in the sample, about 94% are singletons; the top ten hold roughly 0.13%. Sample: naive CD4+ T cells sorted from blood. Every receptor here comes from a man between 18 and 35 years old in good health. Each CDR3 is given with its conserved first and last residue. Each record gives: CDR3 protein, J gene, V gene.

CDR3: CASSLVFSGSRGDTQYF
J: TRBJ2-3
V: TRBV18

CDR3: CASSNTGGSYNEQFF
J: TRBJ2-1
V: TRBV5-1

CDR3: CASSLVPGSYQETQYF
J: TRBJ2-5
V: TRBV11-2

CDR3: CASSLGGSVLHF
J: TRBJ1-6
V: TRBV6-5

CDR3: CASSGSSGRVKTQYF
J: TRBJ2-5
V: TRBV25-1

CDR3: CASSTEPDREGQPQHF
J: TRBJ1-5
V: TRBV28

CDR3: CASSLRDTQYF
J: TRBJ2-3
V: TRBV6-6

CDR3: CASSVDPYGIYEQYF
J: TRBJ2-7
V: TRBV28

CDR3: CASSDGSPFQFF
J: TRBJ2-1
V: TRBV2

CDR3: CASSQVRDRNTEAFF
J: TRBJ1-1
V: TRBV4-1

CDR3: CASSPREAGGNYEQYF
J: TRBJ2-7
V: TRBV18

CDR3: CASREGEARGTDTQYF
J: TRBJ2-3
V: TRBV2

CDR3: CASSLSAGGSYEQYF
J: TRBJ2-7
V: TRBV7-2

CDR3: CASSGPGQPGEQYF
J: TRBJ2-7
V: TRBV27

CDR3: CASGLEGGTEAFF
J: TRBJ1-1
V: TRBV12-5

CDR3: CAWNQNRPSPLHF
J: TRBJ1-6
V: TRBV30

CDR3: CAISVSPASGRYEQYF
J: TRBJ2-7
V: TRBV10-3

CDR3: CASSLDSASGSAQYF
J: TRBJ2-5
V: TRBV11-2

CDR3: CASNRGPQETQYF
J: TRBJ2-5
V: TRBV10-3

CDR3: CASSSLAGVRNEQFF
J: TRBJ2-1
V: TRBV7-2

CDR3: CASSVGQSYGYTF
J: TRBJ1-2
V: TRBV5-1

CDR3: CASSKGVMKLNTEAFF
J: TRBJ1-1
V: TRBV28

CDR3: CASSPRILAGDSNEQFF
J: TRBJ2-1
V: TRBV7-2

CDR3: CASTLQAGQGNYGYTF
J: TRBJ1-2
V: TRBV7-9

CDR3: CAWSTGIFSYEQYF
J: TRBJ2-7
V: TRBV30

CDR3: CASSSGLVGSYEQYF
J: TRBJ2-7
V: TRBV27

CDR3: CASSESSAGSYEQYF
J: TRBJ2-7
V: TRBV9

CDR3: CASSQDLGGRNYGYTF
J: TRBJ1-2
V: TRBV4-1

CDR3: CASSDGYGYTF
J: TRBJ1-2
V: TRBV2

CDR3: CASSYRGRTNEKLFF
J: TRBJ1-4
V: TRBV7-6

CDR3: CASSAGDRLETQYF
J: TRBJ2-5
V: TRBV9

CDR3: CASSQDFRTSLFF
J: TRBJ2-7
V: TRBV4-3

CDR3: CASISGRGPETQYF
J: TRBJ2-5
V: TRBV6-1

CDR3: CASSAGTLYNEQFF
J: TRBJ2-1
V: TRBV7-2

CDR3: CASSSIAGHSGNTIYF
J: TRBJ1-3
V: TRBV6-5

CDR3: CASSSRTSGKGFNEQFF
J: TRBJ2-1
V: TRBV5-1

CDR3: CVGGQDTEAFF
J: TRBJ1-1
V: TRBV6-6

CDR3: CASSLVSQVPGELFF
J: TRBJ2-2
V: TRBV7-2

CDR3: CASSLFGTSGRPGTDTQYF
J: TRBJ2-3
V: TRBV27

CDR3: CASNPDSPGNIQYF
J: TRBJ2-4
V: TRBV5-1

CDR3: CASSGGLQETQYF
J: TRBJ2-5
V: TRBV5-4

CDR3: CASSQEGLGLQDTGELFF
J: TRBJ2-2
V: TRBV4-1

CDR3: CASSLPRDHTEAFF
J: TRBJ1-1
V: TRBV7-2

CDR3: CASSPGGASQPQHF
J: TRBJ1-5
V: TRBV18

CDR3: CASSPPGVGTDTQYF
J: TRBJ2-3
V: TRBV5-1

CDR3: CASSPSSLEGIGYTF
J: TRBJ1-2
V: TRBV18

CDR3: CASSIGATYQETQYF
J: TRBJ2-5
V: TRBV19

CDR3: CASSKGSGQGLYEQYF
J: TRBJ2-7
V: TRBV21-1

CDR3: CASSSTDTQYF
J: TRBJ2-3
V: TRBV2

CDR3: CASSIGSTDTQYF
J: TRBJ2-3
V: TRBV2

CDR3: CASSHEWGEQYF
J: TRBJ2-7
V: TRBV4-1

CDR3: CSPETGTGLHEQFF
J: TRBJ2-1
V: TRBV29-1